This T cell receptor (beta chain) was captured by sequencing in a study of blood T cell repertoires in COVID-19. This clone came up a few times. Trimming cost V 1 base and J 5 bases; bases outside gene matches: 1. The CDR3 runs 13 residues. Germline CDR1 SGHTA, CDR2 FQGNSA. In the authors' methods: By means of reference gene primer amplification, nucleated cell counts were estimated. Only in-frame clones appear in the TCRdb table, and some are missing; sequencing was by immunoSEQ multiplex PCR. The V and J calls and clone size are taken from that table; D and trimming were inferred from the DNA. The sample records approximately 270,000 clones, approximately 85% being singletons.

V and J are TRBV7-2 and TRBJ2-7, with 8 bases lining up with TRBD2. Sequenced material: PBMCs or T cells enriched from blood (not recorded which). The clonotype comes from a woman aged 50 to 60 who had recovered from COVID-19. CDR3 region: CASSLELADEQYF. The CDR3, as DNA: TGTGCCAGCAGCTTAGAACTAGCGGACGAGCAGTACTTC.